Below, 32 T cell receptor beta chains from the same sample are listed, as sequenced in a study of long-term antiretroviral therapy in people with HIV. Version v3.0 of the immunoSEQ assay ran at survey level. Generated by immunoSEQ multiplex PCR, the TCRdb table keeps only in-frame clones and is missing some. The sample consists of 25,000 to 35,000 clones, approximately 85% of them appearing once. Here the sequenced sample was unsorted PBMCs, taken 0.8 years before starting antiretroviral therapy. These receptors were taken from a man in his late teens or twenties with HIV.

V gene TRBV5-6 combines with J gene TRBJ2-7, with 8 nucleotides matching TRBD1. Trimming at V came to 4 bases and at J to 7 bases, leaving 7 bases not matched to a gene. Germline loops: CDR1 SGHDT, CDR2 YYEEEE. The CDR3 length is 13 residues. The CDR3 DNA sequence: TGTGCCAGCAGCAAGACAGGGGTTCGGGAGCAGTACTTC. Translating gives CASSKTGVREQYF.

The chain employs TRBV9 and TRBJ1-2; D is perhaps TRBD1 (5 bases). This CDR3 region has 13 residues. With 4 bases removed from V and 4 bases from J, the gap between germline ends came to 11 bases. Per the germline V gene, CDR1 is SGDLS and CDR2 is YYNGEE. The CDR3 here is CASSTGRTYGYTF. The DNA for the CDR3 is TGTGCCAGCAGCACGGGACGTACCTATGGCTACACCTTC.

The DNA for the CDR3 is TGTGCCAGCAGTTTTTTGGGAGAGCACGACTACAATGAGCAGTTCTTC. Amino acids: CASSFLGEHDYNEQFF. This chain links TRBV6-6 with TRBJ2-1; D might be TRBD2 (5 bases). Trimming pared 4 bases from V and 3 bases from J, leaving 16 bases between. CDR1 is MNHNY, CDR2 SVGAGI, per germline (reference sequence). The CDR3 has 16 amino acids.

This clone was observed once. The rearrangement joins TRBV6-5 to TRBJ2-1, with TRBD1 as a possible D gene (6 bases). This CDR3 spans 12 amino acids. V was shortened by 10 bases and J by 6 bases, with 13 bases between the two germline ends. The germline CDR1 and CDR2 sequences are MNHEY and SVGAGI. The CDR3 is CATRTASNEQFF. CDR3 nucleotide sequence: TGTGCCACCCGGACAGCGTCCAATGAGCAGTTCTTC.

CDR3 bases: TGTGCCAGCAGGCGGGACAGTGGGAGTACCGGGGAGCTGTTTTTT. It codes for CASRRDSGSTGELFF. The chain employs TRBV7-2 and TRBJ2-2; D possibly corresponds to TRBD1 (7 bases). Germline V gene data show CDR1 as SGHTA and CDR2 as FQGNSA. This CDR3 has 15 amino acids. Deletions cut 6 bases from V and 5 bases from J, with 16 bases between.

The chain links TRBV7-9 to TRBJ2-5; 7 bases match TRBD2. In germline, CDR1 is SEHNR, CDR2 FQNEAQ (reference sequence). The CDR3 is 16 amino acids. V shed 5 bases, J shed 2 bases, and the junction held 11 bases outside the gene matches. CDR3 residues: CASSPTAGRAQETQYF. The CDR3 bases are TGTGCCAGCAGCCCTACAGCGGGACGGGCTCAAGAGACCCAGTACTTC.

The rearrangement uses TRBV15 and TRBJ2-7; D is possibly TRBD1 (7 bases). V was pared by 5 bases and J by 2 bases, with 16 bases between. The V gene's germline CDR1 is LNHNV and CDR2 YYDKDF (reference sequence). The CDR3 is 15 residues long. This CDR3 is CATSEPGRGAYEQYF. CDR3 DNA sequence: TGTGCCACCAGCGAGCCAGGCAGGGGGGCCTACGAGCAGTACTTC.

This chain connects TRBV6-6 to TRBJ1-3; a possible D gene is TRBD1 (5 bases). Germline V gene lookup returns CDR1 MNHNY and CDR2 SVGAGI (reference sequence). V lost 7 bases and J 3 bases, leaving 10 bases between the germline ends. The CDR3 contains 13 residues. The CDR3 protein is CASNQGGGNTIYF. The CDR3 bases are TGTGCCAGCAATCAGGGAGGTGGAAACACCATATATTTT.

This rearrangement joins TRBV2 to TRBJ1-3; D not certain. The CDR3 covers 18 residues. V was pared by 7 bases and J by 0 bases, with 22 bases between. Germline CDR1 is SNHLY and CDR2 is FYNNEI. CDR3 bases: TGTGCCAGCACGACCAACTGGCGGGATACGCTCTCTGGAAACACCATATATTTT. Translating gives CASTTNWRDTLSGNTIYF.

This chain links TRBV9 with TRBJ1-1; D is undetermined. This CDR3 is built from 14 residues. Trimming took off 0 bases at V and 3 bases at J, with 9 bases between the two ends. In germline, CDR1 is SGDLS, CDR2 YYNGEE. The CDR3 spells CASSVAGWDTEAFF. The CDR3, as DNA: TGTGCCAGCAGCGTAGCGGGTTGGGACACTGAAGCTTTCTTT.

This chain uses TRBV7-3 with TRBJ2-5; D is possibly TRBD2 (5 bases). V gave up 3 bases and J gave up 2 bases, with 13 bases separating them. Germline V gene data show CDR1 as SGHTA and CDR2 as FQGTGA. The length of the CDR3 is 15 residues. CDR3 in DNA: TGTGCCAGCAGCTTTCCAGCGGCGAAACAAGAGACCCAGTACTTC. It translates to CASSFPAAKQETQYF.

This clone turned up a few times. V gene TRBV9 combines with J gene TRBJ2-7; 7 positions agree with TRBD1. Germline V gives CDR1 SGDLS, CDR2 YYNGEE. This CDR3 is 15 amino acids long. V shed 2 bases and J 3 bases; nucleotides not matched to a gene: 8. The CDR3: CASSVGTALDYEQYF. The DNA for the CDR3 is TGTGCCAGCAGCGTCGGGACAGCATTAGACTACGAGCAGTACTTC.

This chain connects TRBV7-9 to TRBJ1-6; D unclear. With 4 bases removed from V and 11 bases from J, the gap between germline ends came to 6 bases. The CDR3 is made up of 11 amino acids. Per the germline V gene, CDR1 is SEHNR and CDR2 is FQNEAQ (reference sequence). CDR3 sequence: CASSSSAPLHF. The CDR3, as DNA: TGTGCCAGCAGCTCCTCTGCACCCCTCCACTTT. Full variable domain (rest looked up from reference TRBV7-9 and TRBJ1-6): DTGVSQNPRHKITKRGQNVTFRCDPISEHNRLYWYRQTLGQGPEFLTYFQNEAQLEKSRLLSDRFSAERPKGSFSTLEIQRTEQGDSAMYLCASSSSAPLHFGNGTRLTVT.

The J gene is TRBJ1-1, the V gene TRBV5-1, with unresolved D. The CDR3 is 16 amino acids. The V gene lost 4 bases and the J gene lost 8 bases, with 24 bases spanning the gap. CDR1 is SGHRS and CDR2 is YFSETQ in the germline V gene. The CDR3 here is CASSRLEEVSGPEAFF. CDR3 bases: TGCGCCAGCAGCCGATTGGAAGAGGTGAGTGGACCCGAAGCTTTCTTT.

The chain couples TRBV14 to TRBJ2-1; D possibly corresponds to TRBD1 (5 bases). From germline, CDR1 is SGHDN and CDR2 FVKESK. V lost 2 bases and J 12 bases, leaving 14 bases between the germline ends. The CDR3 consists of 13 residues. The CDR3 bases are TGTGCCAGCAGCCAACAGGGTCCTCTAGGGCAGTTCTTC. It codes for CASSQQGPLGQFF. Complete variable domain (other parts from reference TRBV14 and TRBJ2-1): EAGVTQFPSHSVIEKGQTVTLRCDPISGHDNLYWYRRVMGKEIKFLLHFVKESKQDESGMPNNRFLAERTGGTYSTLKVQPAELEDSGVYFCASSQQGPLGQFFGPGTRLTVL.

This chain uses TRBV5-6 with TRBJ1-6; maybe TRBD1 (5 bases). The CDR3 contains 16 residues. The V end was cut by 2 bases, the J end by 4 bases, with 13 bases between. Germline lookup yields CDR1 SGHDT and CDR2 YYEEEE. This CDR3 reads CASSLSGTAYNSPLHF. The CDR3 DNA follows: TGTGCCAGCAGCTTAAGTGGGACCGCTTATAATTCACCCCTCCACTTT. The full variable domain, in which reference TRBV5-6 and TRBJ1-6 provide the parts outside the CDR3, is DAGVTQSPTHLIKTRGQQVTLRCSPKSGHDTVSWYQQALGQGPQFIFQYYEEEERQRGNFPDRFSGHQFPNYSSELNVNALLLGDSALYLCASSLSGTAYNSPLHFGNGTRLTVT.

The V call is TRBV9, the J call TRBJ1-2; 8 nucleotides agree with TRBD1. Germline V gives CDR1 SGDLS, CDR2 YYNGEE. CDR3 length equals 17 residues. V was pared by 3 bases and J by 0 bases, with 10 bases of the junction left unmatched. CDR3 in amino acids: CASSAGQGFGANYGYTF. CDR3 nucleotide sequence: TGTGCCAGCAGCGCCGGACAGGGATTTGGAGCTAACTATGGCTACACCTTC.

The rearrangement links TRBV7-8 to TRBJ2-2; 7 positions agree with TRBD2. Trimming cost V 8 bases and J 3 bases; bases outside gene matches: 3. CDR1 and CDR2 (germline): SGHVS, FQNEAQ. CDR3 size: 13 residues. The DNA of the CDR3 is TGTGCCAGCGGCGGGGGATACACCGGGGAGCTGTTTTTT. Encoded protein: CASGGGYTGELFF.

The table lists this clone with a few counts. The chain uses TRBV6-5 and TRBJ2-7; 9 nucleotides match TRBD2. The trim removed 6 bases at V and 2 bases at J, leaving 5 bases unmatched. The germline V gene encodes CDR1 MNHEY and CDR2 SVGAGI. This CDR3 has 14 residues. The CDR3 nucleotides are TGTGCCAGCAGGCGGGGGGGGTTAGCCTACGAGCAGTACTTC. This sequence encodes CASRRGGLAYEQYF.

The chain joins TRBV5-6 to TRBJ2-2; D gene unclear. The V end lost 1 base, the J end lost 6 bases, and 1 base lay between the germline ends. The CDR3 length is 11 residues. Germline assignment: CDR1 SGHDT and CDR2 YYEEEE. The CDR3 region has the DNA TGTGCCAGCAGCTTGCCCGGGGAGCTGTTTTTT. This translates into CASSLPGELFF.

The chain recombines TRBV2 with TRBJ1-6; D not certain. Looked up from germline, CDR1 is SNHLY and CDR2 is FYNNEI. This CDR3 is 14 amino acids long. Trimming cost V 8 bases and J 7 bases, with 15 bases left between them. CDR3 coding DNA: TGTGCCAGCTTGATTCTACATGGGAATTCACCCCTCCACTTT. Its translation: CASLILHGNSPLHF.

This clone was observed a single time. The rearrangement joins TRBV2 to TRBJ2-1; no clear D gene. Trimming pared 10 bases from V and 6 bases from J, leaving 28 bases between. CDR1 is SNHLY and CDR2 is FYNNEI in the germline V gene. This CDR3 is 17 amino acids long. The CDR3 DNA reads TGTGCCAAGTCACTAACTGTTGCGTCGGGTCATATCAATGAGCAGTTCTTC. Its translation: CAKSLTVASGHINEQFF.

V and J are TRBV4-3 and TRBJ2-6; D uncertain. The germline V and J ends were trimmed by 4 bases and 0 bases, with 7 bases remaining between them. This CDR3 has 15 amino acids. Germline CDR1 and CDR2: LGHNA and YSLEER. The chain's CDR3 is CASSPRVSGANVLTF. CDR3 in DNA: TGCGCCAGCAGCCCTCGTGTCTCTGGGGCCAACGTCCTGACTTTC.

The chain joins TRBV10-3 to TRBJ1-6; 9 positions match TRBD1. J was trimmed by 8 bases and V by 6 bases; bases with no gene match: 2. There are 13 residues in the CDR3. Germline CDR1 reads ENHRY; CDR2 reads SYGVKD. CDR3 protein: CAIRQGADSPLHF. In nucleotides, the CDR3 is TGTGCCATCAGACAGGGGGCCGATTCACCCCTCCACTTT.

This sequence joins TRBV18 and TRBJ2-3, with D perhaps assigned TRBD1 or TRBD2 (5 bases each). The CDR3 extends over 15 amino acids. Germline V gene data show CDR1 as KGHSH and CDR2 as LQKENI. V was pared by 3 bases and J by 0 bases, with 10 bases between. CDR3 bases: TGTGCCAGCTCACCCAGGGACCATAGCACAGATACGCAGTATTTT. Amino acid sequence: CASSPRDHSTDTQYF. The full variable domain, rest sourced from reference TRBV18 and TRBJ2-3, is NAGVMQNPRHLVRRRGQEARLRCSPMKGHSHVYWYRQLPEEGLKFMVYLQKENIIDESGMPKERFSAEFPKEGPSILRIQQVVRGDSAAYFCASSPRDHSTDTQYFGPGTRLTVL.

V usage is TRBV27 and J usage is TRBJ1-4, with D possibly being TRBD1 (5 bases). V was pared by 3 bases and J by 8 bases, with 10 bases between. Germline V gives CDR1 MNHEY, CDR2 SMNVEV (reference sequence). The CDR3 consists of 13 residues. CDR3 nucleotides: TGTGCCAGCAGTTTGGACGGGGGAGAAAAACTGTTTTTT. The encoded protein is CASSLDGGEKLFF.

V is TRBV14 and J is TRBJ2-1, with 9 bases identical to TRBD2. Unmatched junction bases numbered 10, after V lost 4 bases and J lost 6 bases. The germline V gene encodes CDR1 SGHDN and CDR2 FVKESK. The CDR3 is 16 amino acids. CDR3 DNA sequence: TGTGCCAGCAGCCCCTTTGGCGGGGGGGCACTCAATGAGCAGTTCTTC. It encodes CASSPFGGGALNEQFF.

V gene TRBV5-6 combines with J gene TRBJ1-2; TRBD1 might be the D (5 bases). Germline lookup yields CDR1 SGHDT and CDR2 YYEEEE. The germline V and J ends were trimmed by 4 bases and 4 bases, with 26 bases remaining between them. CDR3 size: 18 residues. The CDR3, as DNA: TGTGCCAGCAGCCCACCTTTGGGGGAGGGACGGACCTTCTATGGCTACACCTTC. Protein: CASSPPLGEGRTFYGYTF.

The genes are TRBV13 and TRBJ2-4; D is possibly TRBD1 (6 bases). The CDR3 has 14 amino acids. V gave up 0 bases and J gave up 6 bases, with 9 bases separating them. Germline assignment: CDR1 PRHDT and CDR2 FYEKMQ (reference sequence). The CDR3 region is CASSLGSDRNIQYF. The DNA for the CDR3 is TGTGCCAGCAGCTTAGGGTCGGACAGAAACATTCAGTACTTC. Drawing the rest from reference TRBV13 and TRBJ2-4, the complete variable domain is AAGVIQSPRHLIKEKRETATLKCYPIPRHDTVYWYQQGPGQDPQFLISFYEKMQSDKGSIPDRFSAQQFSDYHSELNMSSLELGDSALYFCASSLGSDRNIQYFGAGTRLSVL.

The rearrangement uses TRBV19 and TRBJ2-7, with D possibly being TRBD1 (6 bases). The CDR3 has 16 amino acids. From germline, CDR1 is LNHDA and CDR2 SQIVND (reference sequence). V lost 0 bases and J 3 bases, leaving 15 bases between the germline ends. In DNA, the CDR3 is TGTGCCAGTAGTATAGATGGGGGCGGCCGCCACTACGAGCAGTACTTC. It yields the protein CASSIDGGGRHYEQYF.

The chain links TRBV30 to TRBJ1-1; the D is unclear. Germline V CDR1 and CDR2: GTSNPN, SVGIG (reference sequence). Trimming pared 0 bases from V and 0 bases from J, leaving 8 bases between. The CDR3 spans 14 residues. The CDR3, as DNA: TGTGCCTGGAGTGTCGGTTACATGAACACTGAAGCTTTCTTT. It translates to CAWSVGYMNTEAFF.

V and J are TRBV7-8 and TRBJ2-7, with 9 bases fitting TRBD2. The V gene end was trimmed by 5 bases and the J gene end by 6 bases; junction bases not matched to a gene: 14. This CDR3 spans 16 amino acids. Germline V gene sequence: CDR1 SGHVS, CDR2 FQNEAQ. The CDR3 reads CASSRAGGRASGEQYF. The CDR3 DNA sequence: TGTGCCAGCAGCCGGGCGGGCGGGAGGGCCTCGGGCGAGCAGTACTTC.